The clone carrying this T cell receptor beta chain appeared a few times. What it recognizes is unknown. This sample is drawn from a study of spatial heterogeneity in lung cancer. Turning to the study itself: Consistent detection of more beta-chain than alpha-chain sequences was observed. A strong correlation was found between TCR transcript counts in tumor regions and a T cell module score derived from matched bulk RNA-seq.

Stated time point: sample taken at primary tumor resection. The authors sequenced whole RNA from tumor, nontumor lung or frozen PBMC without sorting. TCRdb used MiXCR to reprocess the 5' RACE reads, holding one entry per CDR3 protein. The table records around 100,000 distinct CDR3 sequences, roughly 4.5% of them present only once. V lost 0 bases and J 2 bases, leaving 11 bases between the germline ends. Germline-derived CDR1 and CDR2 are SGHDN and FVKESK. The CDR3 has 15 amino acids. General observations from the study: One measure, the expanded intratumoral alpha and beta TCR count, tracked tumor mutation counts.

The chain carries TRBV14 and TRBJ2-7, with D unclear. Here the sequenced sample was lung tumor tissue, taken at surgery. The receptor was derived from a male donor with early-stage non-small cell lung cancer. CDR3 in amino acids: CASSQDGTWPYEQYF. As DNA, the CDR3 is TGTGCCAGCAGCCAAGACGGAACCTGGCCCTACGAGCAGTACTTC.